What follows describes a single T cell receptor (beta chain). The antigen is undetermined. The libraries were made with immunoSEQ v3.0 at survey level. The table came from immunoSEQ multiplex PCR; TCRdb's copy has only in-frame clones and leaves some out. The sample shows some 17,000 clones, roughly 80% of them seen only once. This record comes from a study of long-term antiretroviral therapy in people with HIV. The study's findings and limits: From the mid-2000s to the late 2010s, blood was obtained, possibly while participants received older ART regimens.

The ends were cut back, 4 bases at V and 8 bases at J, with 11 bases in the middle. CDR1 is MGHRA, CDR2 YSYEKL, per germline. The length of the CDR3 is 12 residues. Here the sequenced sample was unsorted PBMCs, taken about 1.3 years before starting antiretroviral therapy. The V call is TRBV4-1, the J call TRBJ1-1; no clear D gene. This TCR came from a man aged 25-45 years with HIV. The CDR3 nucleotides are TGCGCCAGCAGCCGGTCTGGATTGGAAGCTTTCTTT. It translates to CASSRSGLEAFF.